Below, 19 T cell receptor beta chains from the same sample are listed, as sequenced in a study of response to subunit inactivated influenza vaccine. TCRdb fed the RT-PCR reads into MiXCR, producing one record per CDR3 protein. The profile shows just under 550,000 distinct CDR3 sequences, under 25% of them singletons. These same records also appear under a second study, on T cells expressing NK-cell markers. In that study: UMI-tagged 5'RACE template switching yielded the TCR beta cDNA.

The specimen was CD4+ T cells sorted from PBMCs, collected 12 days after vaccination. The source of these receptors is a man in his fifties or sixties who received an inactivated influenza vaccine.

The chain is built from TRBV5-5 and TRBJ2-2, with TRBD2 as a possible D gene (6 bases). Germline lookup yields CDR1 SGHKS and CDR2 YYEKEE (reference sequence). This CDR3 contains 16 residues. V was trimmed by 0 bases and J by 6 bases, leaving 15 bases between them. CDR3 nucleotide sequence: TGTGCCAGCAGCTTGGCGTCGGGAGTAGGACCCGGGGAGCTGTTTTTT. This translates into CASSLASGVGPGELFF.

This chain links TRBV28 with TRBJ2-5, with D unclear. The CDR3 sequence is 13 residues long. Trimming removed 6 bases at V and 4 bases at J, with 12 bases between. The germline V gene has CDR1 MDHEN and CDR2 SYDVKM. The CDR3 loop reads CASRPRVGETQYF. CDR3 sequence (DNA): TGTGCCAGCAGGCCCCGAGTGGGAGAGACCCAGTACTTC.

The rearrangement uses TRBV11-2 and TRBJ2-7, with 7 bases lining up with TRBD1. In germline, CDR1 is SGHAT, CDR2 FQNNGV. The CDR3 length is 15 residues. The V segment lost 5 bases and the J segment 1 base; nucleotides outside the gene matches: 8. The CDR3: CASSLQGTQSYEQYF. The CDR3 DNA reads as TGTGCCAGCAGCCTACAGGGGACCCAATCCTACGAGCAGTACTTC.

This chain joins TRBV9 and TRBJ2-1; 7 positions match TRBD2. V was clipped by 0 bases and J by 3 bases; unmatched bases: 3. This CDR3 region has 15 residues. Germline V gives CDR1 SGDLS, CDR2 YYNGEE. The CDR3 loop reads CASSVGIAGYNEQFF. The CDR3 nucleotides are TGTGCCAGCAGCGTAGGAATAGCGGGCTACAATGAGCAGTTCTTC.

This clonotype was counted between two and nine times. The J gene is TRBJ2-3, the V gene TRBV18; D is tentatively TRBD1 or TRBD2 (5 bases each). Trimming stripped 1 base from V and 8 bases from J, with 13 bases between. Germline V gene data show CDR1 as KGHSH and CDR2 as LQKENI. The CDR3 is made up of 14 amino acids. Written as DNA, the CDR3 is TGTGCCAGCTCACCACTCGCGAGGGGCGGTACGCAGTATTTT. Its protein product is CASSPLARGGTQYF.

There are many counts of this clonotype. This chain uses TRBV2 with TRBJ1-1; D is unresolved. The CDR3 runs to 15 residues. Trimming removed 3 bases from V and 0 bases from J, with 11 bases in between. The germline gives CDR1 SNHLY, CDR2 FYNNEI. The DNA for the CDR3 is TGTGCCAGCAGTGATAAGGAGATGATGAACACTGAAGCTTTCTTT. It specifies CASSDKEMMNTEAFF. The whole variable domain, remainder taken from reference TRBV2 and TRBJ1-1, is EPEVTQTPSHQVTQMGQEVILRCVPISNHLYFYWYRQILGQKVEFLVSFYNNEISEKSEIFDDQFSVERPDGSNFTLKIRSTKLEDSAMYFCASSDKEMMNTEAFFGQGTRLTVV.

Many counts were recorded for this clonotype. J is TRBJ2-1 and V is TRBV29-1; TRBD1 is a possible D gene (6 bases). Trimming stripped 3 bases from V and 2 bases from J, with 14 bases between. Per the germline V gene, CDR1 is SQVTM and CDR2 is ANQGSEA. CDR3 length: 15 amino acids. The DNA for the CDR3 is TGCAGCGTTGACACACAGGGTGGCGCCTACAATGAGCAGTTCTTC. Translating it yields CSVDTQGGAYNEQFF.

This rearrangement joins TRBV29-1 to TRBJ1-1; no firm D call. This CDR3 comprises 14 residues. The germline gives CDR1 SQVTM, CDR2 ANQGSEA. V was trimmed by 6 bases and J by 1 base, leaving 15 bases between them. CDR3 region: CSVRPTSENTEAFF. The CDR3, as DNA: TGCAGCGTGCGACCGACCAGTGAGAACACTGAAGCTTTCTTT. The full variable domain, rest sourced from reference TRBV29-1 and TRBJ1-1, is SAVISQKPSRDICQRGTSLTIQCQVDSQVTMMFWYRQQPGQSLTLIATANQGSEATYESGFVIDKFPISRPNLTFSTLTVSNMSPEDSSIYLCSVRPTSENTEAFFGQGTRLTVV.

This clonotype appeared a few times. The chain couples TRBV15 to TRBJ2-1, with 9 bases that match TRBD2. This CDR3 is 14 amino acids long. CDR1 LNHNV and CDR2 YYDKDF come from the germline V gene (reference sequence). V lost 3 bases and J lost 6; bases outside the gene matches: 3. The CDR3 region has the DNA TGTGCCACCAGCAGGGAGCGGGAGGCCAATGAGCAGTTCTTC. Translated: CATSREREANEQFF. The entire variable domain, with the rest obtained from reference TRBV15 and TRBJ2-1, is as follows: DAMVIQNPRYQVTQFGKPVTLSCSQTLNHNVMYWYQQKSSQAPKLLFHYYDKDFNNEADTPDNFQSRRPNTSFCFLDIRSPGLGDTAMYLCATSREREANEQFFGPGTRLTVL.

There are a few counts of this clonotype. This chain joins TRBV5-1 and TRBJ2-1, with D uncertain. The CDR3 spans 12 residues. From germline, CDR1 is SGHRS and CDR2 YFSETQ. V dropped 1 base and J dropped 12 bases, with 11 bases sitting between them. The CDR3 is CASSLNQRRQFF. The CDR3 nucleotides are TGCGCCAGCAGCTTGAATCAGCGACGGCAGTTCTTC.

This clonotype was counted at least ten times. J is TRBJ1-2 and V is TRBV4-2; D gene unclear. CDR1 is LGHNA and CDR2 is YNFKEQ in the germline V gene. This CDR3 region has 15 residues. V gave up 0 bases and J gave up 4 bases, with 12 bases separating them. The CDR3 sequence is CASSQDQAGIYGYTF. The DNA of the CDR3 is TGTGCCAGCAGCCAAGATCAGGCGGGGATCTATGGCTACACCTTC.

The rearrangement uses TRBV4-2 and TRBJ2-1; 16 bases are shared with TRBD2. J lost 8 bases, V lost 5 bases, and 12 bases had no gene match. Germline CDR1 reads LGHNA; CDR2 reads YNFKEQ. This CDR3 has 18 amino acids. The CDR3 spells CASSYLGLAGGIFDEQFF. The CDR3 region has the DNA TGTGCCAGCAGCTATCTGGGACTAGCGGGGGGGATATTCGATGAGCAGTTCTTC.

The chain links TRBV10-3 to TRBJ2-5; TRBD1 agrees at 9 bases. The V gene end was trimmed by 10 bases and the J gene end by 0 bases; junction bases not matched to a gene: 9. This CDR3 comprises 15 residues. CDR1 is ENHRY, CDR2 SYGVKD, per germline. The CDR3 is CATARTGVYQETQYF. In DNA form, the CDR3 reads TGTGCCACCGCGCGGACAGGGGTGTACCAAGAGACCCAGTACTTC.

The V and J genes are TRBV24-1 and TRBJ2-1, with TRBD1 matching over 8 bases. The V and J ends lost 5 bases and 2 bases, in that order; junction bases with no gene match: 7. This CDR3 is built from 16 residues. Germline V lookup: CDR1 KGHDR, CDR2 SFDVKD. The CDR3 loop is CATSAGSRGPYNEQFF. The CDR3 region has the DNA TGTGCCACCAGTGCGGGAAGCAGGGGGCCCTACAATGAGCAGTTCTTC.

The chain combines TRBV20-1 with TRBJ2-2; D unresolved. V shed 0 bases and J shed 1 base, with 6 bases lying between them. CDR3 length: 14 residues. The germline V gene has CDR1 DFQATT and CDR2 SNEGSKA (reference sequence). The CDR3 protein is CSARENWNTGELFF. The CDR3 DNA is TGCAGTGCTAGAGAGAACTGGAACACCGGGGAGCTGTTTTTT.

The chain recombines TRBV12-3 or TRBV12-4 with TRBJ2-7; TRBD1 or TRBD2 may be the D gene (6 bases each). Trimming removed 6 bases at V and 6 bases at J, with 18 bases between. The CDR3 totals 14 residues. The CDR3 sequence is CASSPLRGAIEQYF. The CDR3 DNA sequence: TGTGCCAGCAGCCCCCTGAGGGGGGCCATCGAGCAGTACTTC.

The chain employs TRBV6-1 and TRBJ2-5; D perhaps matches TRBD1 (6 bases). Per germline, CDR1 MNHNS and CDR2 SASEGT. The CDR3 spans 14 residues. With 2 bases removed from V and 1 base from J, the gap between germline ends came to 8 bases. The CDR3 DNA reads as TGTGCCAGCAGTGAAAGCAGGGGCCAAGAGACCCAGTACTTC. Translation gives CASSESRGQETQYF.

This clonotype was counted only a few times. The chain combines TRBV18 with TRBJ2-3; D may be TRBD1 (5 bases). CDR3 size: 14 residues. Germline-derived CDR1 and CDR2 are KGHSH and LQKENI. The V end lost 3 bases, the J end lost 2 bases, and 9 bases lay between the germline ends. The CDR3 coding sequence is TGTGCCAGCTCACCGCTGACAGTCACAGATACGCAGTATTTT. Residues: CASSPLTVTDTQYF. The whole variable domain, remainder taken from reference TRBV18 and TRBJ2-3, is NAGVMQNPRHLVRRRGQEARLRCSPMKGHSHVYWYRQLPEEGLKFMVYLQKENIIDESGMPKERFSAEFPKEGPSILRIQQVVRGDSAAYFCASSPLTVTDTQYFGPGTRLTVL.

This clonotype has a handful of counts. V usage is TRBV15 and J usage is TRBJ2-5; possibly TRBD2 for D (7 bases). CDR3 length equals 12 residues. Trimming took 8 bases from V and 4 from J, leaving 11 bases between them. CDR1 and CDR2 from the germline V gene are LNHNV and YYDKDF (reference sequence). As DNA, the CDR3 is TGTGCCACCGGTAGGGGGGGAGAGACCCAGTACTTC. Translated: CATGRGGETQYF.